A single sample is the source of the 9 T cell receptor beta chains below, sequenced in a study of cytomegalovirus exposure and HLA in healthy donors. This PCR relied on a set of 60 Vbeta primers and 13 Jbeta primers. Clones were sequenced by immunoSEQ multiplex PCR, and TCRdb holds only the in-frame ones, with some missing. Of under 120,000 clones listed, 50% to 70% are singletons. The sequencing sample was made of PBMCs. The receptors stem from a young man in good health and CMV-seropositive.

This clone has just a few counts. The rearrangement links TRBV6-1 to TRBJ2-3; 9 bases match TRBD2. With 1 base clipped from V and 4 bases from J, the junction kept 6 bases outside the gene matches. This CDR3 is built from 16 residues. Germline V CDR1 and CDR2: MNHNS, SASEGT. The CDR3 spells CASSEDGGGGPDTQYF. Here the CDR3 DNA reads TGTGCCAGCAGTGAAGATGGCGGGGGGGGCCCAGATACGCAGTATTTT.

The CDR3 sequence: CASNPGQGNTGELFF. The CDR3 coding sequence is TGTGCCAGCAACCCGGGACAGGGTAACACCGGGGAGCTGTTTTTT. The rearrangement joins TRBV7-8 to TRBJ2-2; 9 positions match TRBD1. The germline gives CDR1 SGHVS, CDR2 FQNEAQ. V was clipped by 7 bases and J by 2 bases; unmatched bases: 5. This CDR3 is 15 amino acids long.

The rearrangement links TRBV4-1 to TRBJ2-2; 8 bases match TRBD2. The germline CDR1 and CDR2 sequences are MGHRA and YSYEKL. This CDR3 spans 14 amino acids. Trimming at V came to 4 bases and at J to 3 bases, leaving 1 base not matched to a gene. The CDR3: CASSPGGHTGELFF. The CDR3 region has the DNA TGCGCCAGCAGCCCGGGGGGGCACACCGGGGAGCTGTTTTTT.

CDR3: CASSLTGVTGELFF. CDR3 DNA sequence: TGTGCCAGCAGTCTCACAGGGGTCACCGGGGAGCTGTTTTTT. The V and J genes are TRBV27 and TRBJ2-2, with TRBD1 matching over 7 bases. The V gene end was trimmed by 5 bases and the J gene end by 4 bases; junction bases not matched to a gene: 4. From germline, CDR1 is MNHEY and CDR2 SMNVEV (reference sequence). This CDR3 has 14 amino acids.

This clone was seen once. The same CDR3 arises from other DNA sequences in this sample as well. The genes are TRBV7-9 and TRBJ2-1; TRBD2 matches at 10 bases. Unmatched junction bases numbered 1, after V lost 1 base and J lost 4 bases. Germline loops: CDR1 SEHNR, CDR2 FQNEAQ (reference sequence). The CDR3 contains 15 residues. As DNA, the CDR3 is TGTGCCAGCAGCTTAGGTAGCGGGGGGTACAATGAGCAGTTCTTC. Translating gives CASSLGSGGYNEQFF. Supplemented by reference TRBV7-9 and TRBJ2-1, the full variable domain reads DTGVSQNPRHKITKRGQNVTFRCDPISEHNRLYWYRQTLGQGPEFLTYFQNEAQLEKSRLLSDRFSAERPKGSFSTLEIQRTEQGDSAMYLCASSLGSGGYNEQFFGPGTRLTVL.

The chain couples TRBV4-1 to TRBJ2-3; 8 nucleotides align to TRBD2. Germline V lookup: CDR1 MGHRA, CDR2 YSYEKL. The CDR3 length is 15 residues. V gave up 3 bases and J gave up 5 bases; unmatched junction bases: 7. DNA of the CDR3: TGCGCCAGCAGCCAGCTAGGACTAGCCGAAGATACGCAGTATTTT. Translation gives CASSQLGLAEDTQYF.

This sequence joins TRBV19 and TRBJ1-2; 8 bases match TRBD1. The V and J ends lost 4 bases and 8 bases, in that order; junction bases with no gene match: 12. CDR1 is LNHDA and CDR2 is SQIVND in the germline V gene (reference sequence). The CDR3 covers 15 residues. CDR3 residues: CASSTVQGGLGGYTF. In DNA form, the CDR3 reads TGTGCCAGTAGTACCGTACAGGGGGGCCTAGGGGGCTACACCTTC.

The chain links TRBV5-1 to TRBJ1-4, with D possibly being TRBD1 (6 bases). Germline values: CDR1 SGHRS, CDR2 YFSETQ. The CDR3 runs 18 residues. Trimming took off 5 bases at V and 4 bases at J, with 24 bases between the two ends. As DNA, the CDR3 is TGCGCCAGCAGTCTTTCGCAGGGGCCGGGGTTTAATAATGAAAAACTGTTTTTT. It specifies CASSLSQGPGFNNEKLFF.

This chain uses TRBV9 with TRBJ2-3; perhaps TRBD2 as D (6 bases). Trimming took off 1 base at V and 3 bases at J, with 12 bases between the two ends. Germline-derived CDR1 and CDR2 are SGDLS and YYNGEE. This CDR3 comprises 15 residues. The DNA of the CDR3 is TGTGCCAGCAGCGTACGCGGGACCGGAACAGATACGCAGTATTTT. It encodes CASSVRGTGTDTQYF.